The 25 T cell receptor beta chains given below trace back to one sample, sequenced in a study of CD8+CD57+ T cells in acquired aplastic anemia. Before being chosen for sequencing, patients had shown CD8+CD57+ cell expansion by flow cytometry. For CDR3 and TCR beta VDJ profiling, genomic DNA was the template used. Each CDR3 protein gets one entry after TCRdb re-called the reads with MiXCR. This sample carries about 180,000 distinct CDR3 sequences, around half of them seen once, and the ten largest clones take around 1%. The sample taken for sequencing was sorted CD4+, CD8+, or CD8+CD57+ T cells (not recorded which) from PBMCs. The origin of the receptors is a human donor with aplastic anemia.

The rearrangement uses TRBV12-3 or TRBV12-4 and TRBJ2-1, with a tentative D call TRBD2 (6 bases). Trimming removed 6 bases from V and 0 bases from J, with 9 bases in between. The CDR3 is made up of 14 amino acids. The CDR3 loop is CASSGGCSYNEQFF. The CDR3 DNA reads as TGTGCCAGCAGCGGGGGATGCTCCTACAATGAGCAGTTCTTC.

The genes are TRBV7-9 and TRBJ1-5; D is ambiguous. The CDR3 has 15 amino acids. The germline V and J ends were trimmed by 3 bases and 0 bases, with 9 bases remaining between them. The germline V gene has CDR1 SEHNR and CDR2 FQNEAQ (reference sequence). DNA for the CDR3: TGTGCCAGCAGCTTGGTTGACGGTAGCAATCAGCCCCAGCATTTT. Translation: CASSLVDGSNQPQHF.

As concerns this clonotype: This may stem from a read error, because a much larger clone lies one nucleotide away. The DNA for the CDR3 is TGTGCCAGCAGCTTAATCGGGACAGGTGTAGACACCACATATTTT. Translating gives CASSLIGTGVDTTYF. This chain joins TRBV13 and TRBJ1-3, with 8 bases identical to TRBD1. Germline CDR1 is PRHDT and CDR2 is FYEKMQ (reference sequence). There are 15 residues in the CDR3.

A single count supports this clonotype. The CDR3 loop reads CASSIGGVRDTQYF. CDR3 bases: TGTGCCAGCAGTATAGGCGGGGTTCGGGATACGCAGTATTTT. The chain couples TRBV6-2 or TRBV6-3 to TRBJ2-3, with D perhaps matching TRBD2 (6 bases). The germline V and J ends were trimmed by 5 bases and 6 bases, with 15 bases remaining between them. The germline V gene has CDR1 MNHEY and CDR2 SVGEGT. The CDR3 length is 14 residues.

This clonotype has at least ten counts. The genes are TRBV5-4 and TRBJ1-2; the match to TRBD1 covers 9 bases. V dropped 3 bases and J dropped 3; count of bases not matched to a gene: 6. Germline loops: CDR1 SGHNT, CDR2 YYREEE (reference sequence). This CDR3 has 15 residues. CDR3 bases: TGTGCCAGCAGCTGGGGGACAGGGCGGGACTATGGCTACACCTTC. This encodes CASSWGTGRDYGYTF.

Many counts were recorded for this clonotype. The chain employs TRBV7-9 and TRBJ1-5, with D possibly being TRBD1 (5 bases). This CDR3 comprises 15 residues. From germline, CDR1 is SEHNR and CDR2 FQNEAQ (reference sequence). Trimming removed 5 bases at V and 6 bases at J, with 17 bases between. The CDR3 loop reads CASSPGTTGAQPQHF. CDR3 nucleotide sequence: TGTGCCAGCAGCCCGGGGACCACGGGTGCTCAGCCCCAGCATTTT. Complete variable domain (other parts from reference TRBV7-9 and TRBJ1-5): DTGVSQNPRHKITKRGQNVTFRCDPISEHNRLYWYRQTLGQGPEFLTYFQNEAQLEKSRLLSDRFSAERPKGSFSTLEIQRTEQGDSAMYLCASSPGTTGAQPQHFGDGTRLSIL.

This sequence joins TRBV20-1 and TRBJ2-7; 7 bases align to TRBD1. Germline V CDR1 and CDR2: DFQATT, SNEGSKA (reference sequence). Losses at the gene ends were 6 bases for V and 0 bases for J; bases not matched to a gene: 11. CDR3 size: 15 residues. The CDR3 bases are TGCAGTGCCTTCAGACCGGGACAGAGCTCCTACGAGCAGTACTTC. Residues: CSAFRPGQSSYEQYF.

This clonotype was observed many times. The CDR3: CASSWLGLPNEQFF. The DNA of the CDR3 is TGCGCCAGCAGCTGGTTGGGACTACCGAATGAGCAGTTCTTC. This chain uses TRBV5-1 with TRBJ2-1; 7 nucleotides line up with TRBD2. The CDR3 runs to 14 residues. Germline V CDR1 and CDR2: SGHRS, YFSETQ. V shed 3 bases and J 7 bases; nucleotides not matched to a gene: 7.

The chain couples TRBV5-4 to TRBJ2-7, with 8 bases that match TRBD1. V shed 0 bases and J 7 bases; nucleotides not matched to a gene: 9. There are 15 residues in the CDR3. Per the germline V gene, CDR1 is SGHNT and CDR2 is YYREEE (reference sequence). CDR3 bases: TGTGCCAGCAGCTTGGCCGGGCAGGGGGCAGTTGAGCAGTACTTC. Translated, it gives CASSLAGQGAVEQYF.

The rearrangement uses TRBV10-2 and TRBJ1-6, with D uncertain. Trimming pared 3 bases from V and 7 bases from J, leaving 4 bases between. The CDR3 covers 12 residues. Germline V gives CDR1 WSHSY, CDR2 SAAADI. The CDR3 reads CASSEVNSPLHF. The CDR3, as DNA: TGCGCCAGCAGTGAAGTGAATTCACCCCTCCACTTT.

This clonotype was seen more than once but under ten times. The V call is TRBV5-4, the J call TRBJ2-1; a possible D gene is TRBD2 (7 bases). The CDR3 is 15 residues long. With 1 base removed from V and 0 bases from J, the gap between germline ends came to 8 bases. The germline V gene encodes CDR1 SGHNT and CDR2 YYREEE (reference sequence). The CDR3 is CASSLRGASYNEQFF. The DNA for the CDR3 is TGTGCCAGCAGCTTGCGGGGGGCCTCCTACAATGAGCAGTTCTTC.

J is TRBJ2-2 and V is TRBV7-2; D tentatively fits TRBD1 or TRBD2 (5 bases each). The CDR3 length is 15 residues. CDR1 and CDR2 from the germline V gene are SGHTA and FQGNSA. Deletions cut 2 bases from V and 7 bases from J, with 14 bases between. The CDR3 DNA reads TGTGCCAGCAGCTTAAGTACGGGGCTGGGCGGGGAGCTGTTTTTT. Translating gives CASSLSTGLGGELFF.

This chain connects TRBV5-1 to TRBJ2-2; TRBD2 agrees at 7 bases. V shed 2 bases, J shed 3 bases, and the junction held 4 bases outside the gene matches. CDR1 is SGHRS and CDR2 is YFSETQ in the germline V gene. The CDR3 totals 15 residues. The CDR3 reads CASSFRDYDTGELFF. CDR3 in DNA: TGCGCCAGCAGCTTCCGGGACTACGACACCGGGGAGCTGTTTTTT.

V and J are TRBV11-1 and TRBJ2-3; 13 bases fit TRBD2. Germline trimming cut 5 bases from V and 4 bases from J; bases unmatched to any gene: 6. The germline V gene has CDR1 SGHAT and CDR2 FQDESV (reference sequence). The CDR3 length is 16 residues. The CDR3 loop reads CASSRLAGGRADTQYF. The CDR3 DNA reads as TGTGCCAGCAGCAGACTAGCGGGGGGCCGTGCAGATACGCAGTATTTT.

Remarks on this clonotype: Being one base from a much bigger clone, this may be a read error. The V and J genes are TRBV6-1 and TRBJ1-1; no reliable D call. The V end was cut by 8 bases, the J end by 1 base, with 11 bases between. Germline CDR1 is MNHNS and CDR2 is SASEGT. The CDR3 length is 13 residues. The CDR3 DNA is TGTGCCAGCGCCATCGAGGAGAACACTGAAGCTTTCTTT. Its protein product is CASAIEENTEAFF.

Many counts were recorded for this clonotype. The CDR3 region is CASSLGDRGSLVAKNIQYF. The CDR3 region has the DNA TGTGCCAGCAGCTTAGGGGACAGGGGATCTCTAGTTGCCAAAAACATTCAGTACTTC. V is TRBV11-2 and J is TRBJ2-4; 10 bases map to TRBD1. This CDR3 region has 19 residues. Unmatched junction bases numbered 10, after V lost 1 base and J lost 1 base. Germline loops: CDR1 SGHAT, CDR2 FQNNGV.

V usage is TRBV15 and J usage is TRBJ2-7; 11 bases agree with TRBD2. Germline loops: CDR1 LNHNV, CDR2 YYDKDF (reference sequence). V shed 3 bases and J 4 bases; nucleotides not matched to a gene: 5. CDR3 size: 15 residues. In DNA form, the CDR3 reads TGTGCCACCAGCAGTCCGGGACTAGCGGAGTACGAGCAGTACTTC. Protein product: CATSSPGLAEYEQYF.

The V gene is TRBV5-6, the J gene TRBJ1-1; D is undetermined. V shed 0 bases and J shed 1 base, with 13 bases lying between them. The CDR3 runs to 16 residues. From germline, CDR1 is SGHDT and CDR2 YYEEEE. For the CDR3, the DNA is TGTGCCAGCAGCTTGGGAAGGATCTGGGAGAACACTGAAGCTTTCTTT. Translating gives CASSLGRIWENTEAFF.

Concerning this clonotype itself: One end of the junction does not line up with germline, which may come from a read error. This sequence joins TRBV10-1 and TRBJ2-7; D ambiguous. The CDR3 sequence is 15 residues long. Per the germline V gene, CDR1 is WNHNN and CDR2 is SYGVQD (reference sequence). CDR3 bases: TGCGCCAGCAGTGAGTCGGGAATCTCAGCCTACGAGCAGTGCTTC. Residues: CASSESGISAYEQCF.

This clonotype showed up many times. The CDR3 coding sequence is TGTGCCAGCAGCGCCCATGGACTAGCGGGGACCAATGAGCAGTTCTTC. Its translation: CASSAHGLAGTNEQFF. The chain joins TRBV9 to TRBJ2-1; 12 bases align to TRBD2. After removal of 3 bases from V and 6 bases from J, the junction contained 7 bases not matched to a gene. Germline lookup yields CDR1 SGDLS and CDR2 YYNGEE. There are 16 residues in the CDR3. Full variable domain (rest looked up from reference TRBV9 and TRBJ2-1): DSGVTQTPKHLITATGQRVTLRCSPRSGDLSVYWYQQSLDQGLQFLIQYYNGEERAKGNILERFSAQQFPDLHSELNLSSLELGDSALYFCASSAHGLAGTNEQFFGPGTRLTVL.

CDR3 residues: CASSQGARTGQQDNEQFF. In nucleotides, the CDR3 is TGTGCCAGCAGCCAAGGGGCCCGAACGGGACAGCAAGACAATGAGCAGTTCTTC. The V gene is TRBV4-2, the J gene TRBJ2-1; TRBD1 matches 7 bases. Trimming at V came to 1 base and at J to 5 bases, leaving 14 bases not matched to a gene. Germline loops: CDR1 LGHNA, CDR2 YNFKEQ. The CDR3 covers 18 residues.

The chain uses TRBV7-2 and TRBJ2-7; no firm D call. The V end was cut by 1 base, the J end by 5 bases, with 9 bases between. The germline V gene encodes CDR1 SGHTA and CDR2 FQGNSA. The CDR3 is 13 residues long. This CDR3 is CASSLGANNEQYF. The CDR3 nucleotides are TGTGCCAGCAGCTTAGGGGCTAACAACGAGCAGTACTTC.

This clonotype came up a few times. The J gene is TRBJ2-1, the V gene TRBV15; TRBD2 matches 11 bases. Unmatched junction bases numbered 4, after V lost 2 bases and J lost 1 base. The CDR3 is made up of 17 amino acids. CDR1 and CDR2 from the germline V gene are LNHNV and YYDKDF (reference sequence). The CDR3 DNA is TGTGCCACCAGCAGACAGAGGACTAGCGGGTCCTACAATGAGCAGTTCTTC. This encodes CATSRQRTSGSYNEQFF.

The rearrangement uses TRBV7-9 and TRBJ1-4; D uncertain. The germline V gene has CDR1 SEHNR and CDR2 FQNEAQ (reference sequence). This CDR3 region has 14 residues. Trimming took off 3 bases at V and 8 bases at J, with 13 bases between the two ends. Written as DNA, the CDR3 is TGTGCCAGCAGCTTGGCCGGCCGAGGGGAAAAACTGTTTTTT. This encodes CASSLAGRGEKLFF.

This clonotype was seen at least ten times. The rearrangement links TRBV11-3 to TRBJ2-2; possibly TRBD2 for D (5 bases). The CDR3 is 14 amino acids. V shed 5 bases and J shed 2 bases, with 9 bases lying between them. Germline CDR1 SGHNT, CDR2 YENEEA. This CDR3 reads CASSPTGNTGELFF. DNA of the CDR3: TGTGCCAGCAGCCCCACGGGAAACACCGGGGAGCTGTTTTTT.